This T cell receptor beta chain was captured by sequencing in a study of blood T cell repertoires in COVID-19. Study context: T cells, B-cell-depleted T cells, or PBMCs supplied cDNA or gDNA.

While infection was still active, Seattle patients were enrolled and then followed longitudinally. As processed by the authors: Quantification of nucleated cells was approximated via reference gene primer amplification. Some clones are missing from TCRdb's copy, which holds only in-frame ones; the method was immunoSEQ multiplex PCR. V and J calls plus clone size are reproduced from that table; the DNA served to infer D and trimming. The sample yields about 130,000 clones, 90% to 95% seen once. What was sequenced was peripheral blood. The receptor's source is a man in his forties or fifties with COVID-19, enrolled during active disease.

The CDR3 here is CSASKDFSRDRECSYNEQFF. For the CDR3, the DNA is TGCAGTGCTAGTAAAGACTTTTCCCGGGACAGGGAGTGCTCCTACAATGAGCAGTTCTTC. The chain uses TRBV20-1 and TRBJ2-1; 9 nucleotides match TRBD1. Germline assignment: CDR1 DFQATT and CDR2 SNEGSKA (reference sequence). Trimming removed 3 bases from V and 0 bases from J; junction bases left unmatched: 18. CDR3 length equals 20 residues.